This note documents a single TCR beta chain sequence. Its antigen remains unidentified. 13 Jbeta primers and 60 Vbeta primers were used for the PCR. Profiling relied on immunoSEQ multiplex PCR, and the TCRdb table lists in-frame clones only, not all of them. Of roughly 190,000 clones in the sample, about four fifths were seen once. Trimming removed 6 bases from V and 0 bases from J; junction bases left unmatched: 17. The CDR3 spans 19 residues. CDR1 is LNHDA, CDR2 SQIVND, per germline (reference sequence). These data come from a study of cytomegalovirus exposure and HLA in healthy donors. For the study at large: Samples from HLA-typed donors yielded approximately 88 million unique TCRs in an early data release.

Study findings and constraints: V- and J-gene trimming of TCR beta was linked (in a later analysis) to a missense DCLRE1C variant. The number of N-insertions in an Asian-associated ancestry cluster was reportedly below the approximately 700-donor mean in a later analysis. TRBV6-2, TRBV6-3 and some other V segments were excluded as indistinguishable.

Sequenced material: PBMCs. The sequence came from a female donor in good health and CMV-seronegative. The chain employs TRBV19 and TRBJ2-4; the match to TRBD2 covers 7 bases. The CDR3 sequence is CASSPFSWGGREAKNIQYF. The CDR3 DNA follows: TGTGCCAGTAGCCCCTTTAGTTGGGGAGGGCGGGAAGCCAAAAACATTCAGTACTTC.